The 30 T cell receptor beta chains below come from one sample, sequenced in a study of blood T cell repertoires in COVID-19. Here immunoSEQ multiplex PCR was the method, and the copy in TCRdb shows in-frame clones only, minus some. The data contain more than 150,000 clones, 88% of them singletons. Sequenced material: peripheral blood. These TCRs come from a woman between 65 and 79 years old with acute or convalescent COVID-19.

This chain joins TRBV28 and TRBJ1-3, with 9 bases that match TRBD1. The germline V gene encodes CDR1 MDHEN and CDR2 SYDVKM. There are 16 residues in the CDR3. J lost 4 bases, V lost 7 bases, and 11 bases had no gene match. DNA of the CDR3: TGTGCCAGCACCCAAACAGGGGGCGCAACGGGAAACACCATATATTTT. Its translation is CASTQTGGATGNTIYF.

The chain joins TRBV6-6 to TRBJ2-7; 8 bases fit TRBD2. Germline CDR1 reads MNHNY; CDR2 reads SVGAGI (reference sequence). The ends lost 0 bases at V and 6 bases at J; junction bases unmatched: 7. This CDR3 region has 15 residues. CDR3 bases: TGTGCCAGCAGTTACTCGCTCACTAGCGGTGGCGAGCAGTACTTC. It specifies CASSYSLTSGGEQYF.

The table lists this clone with a count of one. The chain joins TRBV7-8 to TRBJ1-5; 11 bases align to TRBD1. Germline V CDR1 and CDR2: SGHVS, FQNEAQ. With V trimmed by 5 bases and J by 9 bases, 12 bases remained unmatched. The CDR3 runs 16 residues. The CDR3, as DNA: TGTGCCAGCAGCGAAGGGACAGGGGGTGTTGGTAGGCCCCAGCATTTT. This translates into CASSEGTGGVGRPQHF.

This chain connects TRBV6-6 to TRBJ1-1; D not certain. The germline V and J ends were trimmed by 4 bases and 5 bases, with 20 bases remaining between them. This CDR3 region has 16 residues. Germline-derived CDR1 and CDR2 are MNHNY and SVGAGI (reference sequence). The CDR3 coding sequence is TGTGCCAGCAGTTCACCCGCACGGACTGGCAGGACTGAAGCTTTCTTT. Its translation: CASSSPARTGRTEAFF.

CDR3 nucleotide sequence: TGTGCCATCAGTGACCCTAAAAGCGGGGGGGCCGGAAAAGAGACCCAGTACTTC. As protein: CAISDPKSGGAGKETQYF. V gene TRBV10-3 combines with J gene TRBJ2-5, with 10 bases that match TRBD2. The CDR3 contains 18 residues. V was clipped by 3 bases and J by 3 bases; unmatched bases: 13. Germline loops: CDR1 ENHRY, CDR2 SYGVKD.

This clone has a single count. The J gene is TRBJ2-3, the V gene TRBV29-1, with D possibly matching TRBD1 (7 bases). The CDR3 is 15 residues long. CDR1 is SQVTM, CDR2 ANQGSEA, per germline. V gave up 2 bases and J gave up 5 bases, with 17 bases separating them. The chain's CDR3 is CSVEPWRGRKDTQYF. In DNA form, the CDR3 reads TGCAGCGTTGAACCATGGAGGGGGCGCAAAGATACGCAGTATTTT.

The rearrangement joins TRBV5-6 to TRBJ2-1; 11 nucleotides line up with TRBD2. The length of the CDR3 is 18 residues. Unmatched junction bases numbered 9, after V lost 4 bases and J lost 0 bases. Germline-derived CDR1 and CDR2 are SGHDT and YYEEEE. The CDR3 DNA follows: TGTGCCAGCAGCGGCGGACTAGCGGGTGTTAGCTCCTACAATGAGCAGTTCTTC. It specifies CASSGGLAGVSSYNEQFF.

The gene calls are TRBV6-2 or TRBV6-3 and TRBJ2-1; 10 nucleotides line up with TRBD2. The CDR3 spans 15 residues. Per germline, CDR1 MNHEY and CDR2 SVGEGT. J gave up 8 bases and V 5 bases, and 9 bases lay outside the gene matches. In DNA form, the CDR3 reads TGTGCCAGCAGTCACCTAGCGGGGGAGAGGGATGAGCAGTTCTTC. Translation gives CASSHLAGERDEQFF.

V and J are TRBV7-9 and TRBJ1-1; the D gene is possibly TRBD1 (6 bases). Trimming pared 3 bases from V and 5 bases from J, leaving 10 bases between. The CDR3 length is 13 residues. Germline-derived CDR1 and CDR2 are SEHNR and FQNEAQ (reference sequence). CDR3 amino acids: CASSFQGWTEAFF. The CDR3, as DNA: TGTGCCAGCAGCTTCCAGGGGTGGACTGAAGCTTTCTTT.

The rearrangement links TRBV5-1 to TRBJ1-1; 7 bases align to TRBD1. CDR1 and CDR2 from the germline V gene are SGHRS and YFSETQ. The CDR3 spans 15 residues. The trim removed 4 bases at V and 2 bases at J, leaving 8 bases unmatched. Here the CDR3 DNA reads TGCGCCAGCAGCCAAGCAGGGGGGCTAAACACTGAAGCTTTCTTT. Its protein is CASSQAGGLNTEAFF.

J is TRBJ2-1 and V is TRBV7-3; perhaps TRBD1 as D (6 bases). The CDR3 is 17 residues long. Germline lookup yields CDR1 SGHTA and CDR2 FQGTGA. Trimming took 1 base from V and 10 from J, leaving 23 bases between them. CDR3 sequence reads: CASSLINSGTSVREQFF. CDR3 sequence (DNA): TGTGCCAGCAGCTTAATAAATTCTGGGACATCCGTCAGGGAGCAGTTCTTC.

The chain carries TRBV6-5 and TRBJ1-5; D possibly corresponds to TRBD1 (6 bases). Germline lookup yields CDR1 MNHEY and CDR2 SVGAGI. The germline V and J ends were trimmed by 6 bases and 5 bases, with 17 bases remaining between them. This CDR3 contains 15 residues. The CDR3 is CASSSYRVTDQPQHF. As DNA, the CDR3 is TGTGCCAGCAGCTCTTACAGGGTCACCGATCAGCCCCAGCATTTT.

The chain links TRBV6-2 or TRBV6-3 to TRBJ2-1, with TRBD2 matching 9 bases. This CDR3 is built from 16 residues. Unmatched junction bases numbered 9, after V lost 6 bases and J lost 3 bases. CDR1 MNHEY and CDR2 SVGEGT come from the germline V gene. CDR3 sequence (DNA): TGTGCCAGCAGCCCGAGTTGGCGGGGGGGCTACAATGAGCAGTTCTTC. This sequence encodes CASSPSWRGGYNEQFF.

This clone turned up a few times. The chain links TRBV5-4 to TRBJ2-2; D possibly corresponds to TRBD2 (6 bases). This CDR3 contains 14 residues. V was pared by 3 bases and J by 7 bases, with 13 bases between. The germline gives CDR1 SGHNT, CDR2 YYREEE (reference sequence). This chain's CDR3 is CASSSGLDGGELFF. The CDR3 bases are TGTGCCAGCAGCTCGGGACTTGATGGCGGGGAGCTGTTTTTT.

This clone appeared a single time. The chain uses TRBV11-3 and TRBJ2-1; 8 nucleotides match TRBD1. The CDR3 length is 16 residues. Unmatched junction bases numbered 6, after V lost 4 bases and J lost 1 base. Germline loops: CDR1 SGHNT, CDR2 YENEEA. CDR3 amino acids: CASSSDRGPSYNEQFF. The CDR3 bases are TGTGCCAGCAGCTCCGACAGGGGACCTTCCTACAATGAGCAGTTCTTC.

Only one count was recorded for this clone. The chain is built from TRBV6-5 and TRBJ1-5, with 8 positions matching TRBD1. The CDR3 length is 14 residues. Germline values: CDR1 MNHEY, CDR2 SVGAGI. J gave up 6 bases and V 6 bases, and 7 bases lay outside the gene matches. The CDR3 DNA sequence: TGTGCCAGCAGCCCACAGGGGGTCGGTCAGCCCCAGCATTTT. It encodes CASSPQGVGQPQHF.

The genes are TRBV19 and TRBJ1-4; D is possibly TRBD1 (5 bases). The V gene's germline CDR1 is LNHDA and CDR2 SQIVND (reference sequence). This CDR3 comprises 12 residues. V was trimmed by 0 bases and J by 11 bases, leaving 7 bases between them. Written as DNA, the CDR3 is TGTGCCAGTAGTATAGACAGGGATAAACTGTTTTTT. It codes for CASSIDRDKLFF.

This clone appeared a few times. This chain connects TRBV28 to TRBJ1-5, with TRBD1 as a possible D gene (6 bases). The CDR3 spans 16 residues. Looked up from germline, CDR1 is MDHEN and CDR2 is SYDVKM. Deletions cut 7 bases from V and 2 bases from J, with 18 bases between. The DNA for the CDR3 is TGTGCCAGCACGCTCGGCGGGGGCGGTGGCAATCAGCCCCAGCATTTT. Residues: CASTLGGGGGNQPQHF.

V usage is TRBV5-1 and J usage is TRBJ2-5, with a weak D call TRBD2 (5 bases). The germline CDR1 and CDR2 sequences are SGHRS and YFSETQ. V was clipped by 5 bases and J by 4 bases, with 21 bases between them. The length of the CDR3 is 16 residues. This CDR3 is CASSFTDVLRGETQYF. Written as DNA, the CDR3 is TGCGCCAGCAGTTTTACCGACGTACTCCGGGGAGAGACCCAGTACTTC.

The CDR3 protein is CASSLGTGANSPLHF. Here the CDR3 DNA reads TGTGCCAGCAGCTTGGGGACAGGGGCCAATTCACCCCTCCACTTT. The chain combines TRBV7-9 with TRBJ1-6; TRBD1 agrees at 10 bases. The CDR3 runs to 15 residues. Germline assignment: CDR1 SEHNR and CDR2 FQNEAQ (reference sequence). V shed 3 bases and J 7 bases; nucleotides not matched to a gene: 3.

The chain is built from TRBV11-3 and TRBJ2-5; tentative D call: TRBD2 (5 bases). The CDR3 has 12 residues. V shed 5 bases and J shed 5 bases, with 9 bases lying between them. Germline V gene sequence: CDR1 SGHNT, CDR2 YENEEA. CDR3 nucleotide sequence: TGTGCCAGCAGCCCGACGGGGGAGACCCAGTACTTC. Encoded protein: CASSPTGETQYF. Full variable domain (outside the CDR3, taken from reference TRBV11-3 and TRBJ2-5): EAGVVQSPRYKIIEKKQPVAFWCNPISGHNTLYWYLQNLGQGPELLIRYENEEAVDDSQLPKDRFSAERLKGVDSTLKIQPAELGDSAVYLCASSPTGETQYFGPGTRLLVL.

The chain joins TRBV28 to TRBJ1-2, with 11 nucleotides matching TRBD1. The CDR3 has 16 amino acids. The V gene's germline CDR1 is MDHEN and CDR2 SYDVKM. V shed 3 bases and J 4 bases; nucleotides not matched to a gene: 7. The CDR3 DNA reads TGTGCCAGCAGTTTGGACAGGGGGCGAAGTTCCTATGGCTACACCTTC. Its protein is CASSLDRGRSSYGYTF.

This chain links TRBV13 with TRBJ1-1; weak D call: TRBD1 (6 bases). Germline CDR1 PRHDT, CDR2 FYEKMQ (reference sequence). The CDR3 extends over 17 amino acids. V lost 4 bases and J lost 1, with 19 bases in between. CDR3 nucleotide sequence: TGTGCCAGCAGCTCCCAGTATATCACAGGGACGAACACTGAAGCTTTCTTT. Its translation is CASSSQYITGTNTEAFF.

The rearrangement uses TRBV27 and TRBJ1-2, with a tentative D call TRBD1 (6 bases). CDR1 and CDR2 from the germline V gene are MNHEY and SMNVEV (reference sequence). The CDR3 runs to 14 residues. V dropped 2 bases and J dropped 6 bases, with 13 bases sitting between them. This CDR3 is CASSLLGQGNGYTF. The CDR3 coding sequence is TGTGCCAGCAGTTTACTTGGGCAGGGGAATGGCTACACCTTC.

The gene calls are TRBV5-1 and TRBJ1-2, with 10 bases matching TRBD1. The V and J ends lost 4 bases and 2 bases, in that order; junction bases with no gene match: 5. The CDR3 spans 15 residues. CDR1 and CDR2 (germline): SGHRS, YFSETQ. As DNA, the CDR3 is TGCGCCAGCAGCCTGGACAGGGGGACAAACTATGGCTACACCTTC. It yields the protein CASSLDRGTNYGYTF.

This chain connects TRBV6-6 to TRBJ1-6; 9 positions agree with TRBD1. The CDR3 is 18 residues long. Losses at the gene ends were 6 bases for V and 12 bases for J; bases not matched to a gene: 21. The germline gives CDR1 MNHNY, CDR2 SVGAGI (reference sequence). The CDR3 spells CASSRRITGGALFVPLHF. For the CDR3, the DNA is TGTGCCAGCAGCCGAAGAATTACAGGGGGCGCATTATTTGTACCCCTCCACTTT.

The chain uses TRBV6-1 and TRBJ1-5; tentatively, D is TRBD1 (5 bases). Trimming removed 2 bases at V and 7 bases at J, with 21 bases between. Germline lookup yields CDR1 MNHNS and CDR2 SASEGT. There are 17 residues in the CDR3. This CDR3 is CASSERVLGGSVQPQHF. Here the CDR3 DNA reads TGTGCCAGCAGTGAACGGGTATTGGGGGGTAGTGTCCAGCCCCAGCATTTT.

The V gene is TRBV19, the J gene TRBJ1-6; D is ambiguous. Germline assignment: CDR1 LNHDA and CDR2 SQIVND (reference sequence). V lost 6 bases and J 6 bases, leaving 15 bases between the germline ends. This CDR3 has 15 amino acids. The CDR3 nucleotides read TGTGCCAGTAGCTCCGGAACAAAGCGTAATTCACCCCTCCACTTT. Amino acid sequence: CASSSGTKRNSPLHF.

V usage is TRBV2 and J usage is TRBJ2-1; TRBD2 matches 11 bases. The CDR3 runs to 14 residues. CDR1 and CDR2 from the germline V gene are SNHLY and FYNNEI. J lost 8 bases, V lost 8 bases, and 8 bases had no gene match. CDR3 DNA: TGTGCCAGCGCTACTAGCGGGGGACTCGATGAGCAGTTCTTC. Translated, it gives CASATSGGLDEQFF.

V and J are TRBV11-2 and TRBJ2-4, with 8 bases fitting TRBD1. The germline V gene encodes CDR1 SGHAT and CDR2 FQNNGV. Unmatched junction bases numbered 5, after V lost 0 bases and J lost 7 bases. The CDR3 runs 15 residues. This CDR3 reads CASSLERTGNNIQYF. The CDR3 coding sequence is TGTGCCAGCAGCTTAGAACGGACAGGGAATAACATTCAGTACTTC.